The sample holds many counts of the clone carrying this T cell receptor (beta chain). The source of the sample is a study of regulatory T cells in long-lasting Graves disease. Germline V gives CDR1 MNHEY, CDR2 SVGAGI. The CDR3 consists of 13 residues. Trimming cost V 4 bases and J 0 bases, with 5 bases left between them. With iRepertoire HTBI primers and Arm-PCR of CDR3 regions, TCR beta libraries were built. TCRdb reprocessed the multiplex PCR reads with MiXCR, giving one entry per CDR3 protein. The table records around 500,000 distinct CDR3 sequences, approximately 12% of them present only once. Time point denoted: newly diagnosed GD, antithyroid drugs for less than 3 months. Preparation of the TCR library used RNA extracted from PBMCs. This sample was also put to use in a study of T cells in Graves' hyperthyroidism and ophthalmopathy. That source reports: The model's output predicted ophthalmopathy at a median of about 6.5 months prior to onset.

The source was peripheral blood mononuclear cells (PBMCs), collected at new diagnosis, from a patient treated with antithyroid drugs. The clonotype was recovered from a young woman with Graves disease. The genes are TRBV6-5 and TRBJ2-3, with D possibly being TRBD2 (5 bases). The chain's CDR3 is CASSWTSTDTQYF. The CDR3 nucleotides are TGTGCCAGCAGTTGGACTAGCACAGATACGCAGTATTTT.